This T cell receptor beta chain emerged from a study of immune characterization of retroperitoneal liposarcoma. In this sample, this clonotype turned up a few times. MiXCR, applied by TCRdb to the PCR reads, yields one record per CDR3 protein. The sample consists of under 3,500 distinct CDR3 sequences, roughly 29% of them appearing once. Sequenced: tumor tissue. The clonotype comes from a female donor with retroperitoneal liposarcoma.

CDR3 nucleotide sequence: TGTGCCAGCAGCCAGGACAGGGCGGCCCACGTGGCACAGAGCCTATATTTT. Translation gives CASSQDRAAHVAQSLYF. The V gene is TRBV14, the J gene TRBJ1-3, with 8 bases identical to TRBD1. The CDR3 covers 17 residues. Germline loops: CDR1 SGHDN, CDR2 FVKESK. Trimming removed 3 bases from V and 14 bases from J; junction bases left unmatched: 21.